This TCR beta chain was sequenced for a study of T cells after posttransplantation cyclophosphamide. Overall study results and limits: After PTCy, TRB diversity resembled that of CNI/methotrexate controls. Later blood repertoires were often dominated by clones from the donor CD8+ memory compartment. Blood and skin or GI T cell repertoires showed limited TRB overlap.

As to this clone: Its antigen is undetermined.

Peripheral blood was collected from the related graft donor on the marrow donation day. Repertoires were generated with immunoSEQ multiplex PCR, while TCRdb's copy carries only in-frame clones and drops some. This table has about 47,000 clones, about 90% appearing once. Sequencing was carried out using PBMCs. This TCR derives from a woman between 50 and 59 years old in good health and a related stem cell transplant donor.

The DNA of the CDR3 is TGTGCCAGCAGCAAATCCCCTCTGGCACAGGGCCCCTACGAGCAGTACTTC. Its translation: CASSKSPLAQGPYEQYF. The gene calls are TRBV21-1 and TRBJ2-7; TRBD1 is the table's D call and was not checked against the DNA. TRBV21-1 has pseudogene status. The CDR3 totals 17 residues.